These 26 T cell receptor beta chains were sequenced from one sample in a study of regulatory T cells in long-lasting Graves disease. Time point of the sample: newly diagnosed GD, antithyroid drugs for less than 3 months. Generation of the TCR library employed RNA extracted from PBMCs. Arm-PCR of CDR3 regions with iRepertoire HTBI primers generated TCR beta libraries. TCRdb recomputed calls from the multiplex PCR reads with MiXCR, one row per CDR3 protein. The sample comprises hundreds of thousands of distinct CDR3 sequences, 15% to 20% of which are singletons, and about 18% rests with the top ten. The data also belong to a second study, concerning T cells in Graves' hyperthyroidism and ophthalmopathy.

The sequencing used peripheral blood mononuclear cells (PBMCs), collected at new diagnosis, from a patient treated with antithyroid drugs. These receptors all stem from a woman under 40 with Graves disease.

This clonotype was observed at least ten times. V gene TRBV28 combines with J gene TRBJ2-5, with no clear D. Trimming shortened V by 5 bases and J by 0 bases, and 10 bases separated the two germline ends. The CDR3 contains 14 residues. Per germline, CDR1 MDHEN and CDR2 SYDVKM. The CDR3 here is CASSIGQNQETQYF. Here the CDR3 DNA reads TGTGCCAGCAGTATTGGGCAGAACCAAGAGACCCAGTACTTC.

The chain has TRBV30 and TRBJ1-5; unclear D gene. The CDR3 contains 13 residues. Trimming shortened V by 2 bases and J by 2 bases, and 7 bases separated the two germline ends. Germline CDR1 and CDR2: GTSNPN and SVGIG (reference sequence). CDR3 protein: CAWSLPGNQPQHF. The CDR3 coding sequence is TGTGCCTGGAGTCTGCCAGGCAATCAGCCCCAGCATTTT.

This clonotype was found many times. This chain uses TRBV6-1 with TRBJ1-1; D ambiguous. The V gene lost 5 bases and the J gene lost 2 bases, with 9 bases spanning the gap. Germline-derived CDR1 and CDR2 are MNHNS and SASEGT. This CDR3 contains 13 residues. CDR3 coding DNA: TGTGCCAGCAGTCAAACCTCAAACACTGAAGCTTTCTTT. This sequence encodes CASSQTSNTEAFF.

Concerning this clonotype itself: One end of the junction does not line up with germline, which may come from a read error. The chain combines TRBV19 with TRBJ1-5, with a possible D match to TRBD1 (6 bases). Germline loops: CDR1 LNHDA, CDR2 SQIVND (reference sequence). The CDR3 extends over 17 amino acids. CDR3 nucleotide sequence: TGTGCGAGTATTCCAACGGGACAAACTTATAGCAATCAGCCCCAGCATTTT. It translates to CASIPTGQTYSNQPQHF.

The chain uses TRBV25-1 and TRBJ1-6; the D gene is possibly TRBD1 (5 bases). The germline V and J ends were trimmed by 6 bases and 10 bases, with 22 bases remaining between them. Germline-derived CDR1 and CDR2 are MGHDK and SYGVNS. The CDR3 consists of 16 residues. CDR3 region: CASSGPGHFGDSPLHF. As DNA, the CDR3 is TGTGCCAGCAGCGGACCAGGACACTTTGGAGACTCACCCCTCCACTTT.

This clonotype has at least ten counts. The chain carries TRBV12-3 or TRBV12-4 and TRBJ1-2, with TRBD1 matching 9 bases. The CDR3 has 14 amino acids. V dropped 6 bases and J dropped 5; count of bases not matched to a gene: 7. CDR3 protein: CASSHGTGSYGYTF. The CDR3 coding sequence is TGTGCCAGCAGCCACGGGACAGGGAGTTATGGCTACACCTTC.

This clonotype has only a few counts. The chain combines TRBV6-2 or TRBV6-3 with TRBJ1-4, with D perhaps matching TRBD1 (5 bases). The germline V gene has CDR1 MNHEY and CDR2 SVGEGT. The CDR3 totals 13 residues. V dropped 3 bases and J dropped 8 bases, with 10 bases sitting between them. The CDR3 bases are TGTGCCAGCAGTTATTTGGGGGGGGAAAAACTGTTTTTT. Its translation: CASSYLGGEKLFF.

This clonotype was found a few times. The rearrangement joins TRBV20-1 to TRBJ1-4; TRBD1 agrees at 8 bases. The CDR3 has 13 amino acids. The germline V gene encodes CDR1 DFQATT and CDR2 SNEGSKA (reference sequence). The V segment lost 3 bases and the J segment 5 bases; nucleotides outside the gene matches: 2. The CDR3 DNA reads TGCAGTGCTAGCCGACAGGGGAATGAAAAACTGTTTTTT. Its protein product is CSASRQGNEKLFF.

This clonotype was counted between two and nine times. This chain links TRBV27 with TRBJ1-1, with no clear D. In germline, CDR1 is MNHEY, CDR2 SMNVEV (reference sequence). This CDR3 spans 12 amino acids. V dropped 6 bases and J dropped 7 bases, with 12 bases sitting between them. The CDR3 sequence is CASRGGSVEAFF. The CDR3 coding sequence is TGTGCCAGCAGGGGAGGGTCCGTTGAAGCTTTCTTT.

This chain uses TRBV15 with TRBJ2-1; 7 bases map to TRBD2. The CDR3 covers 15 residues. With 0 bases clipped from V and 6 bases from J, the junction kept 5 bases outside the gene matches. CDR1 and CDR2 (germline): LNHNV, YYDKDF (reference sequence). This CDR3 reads CATSRETSVSNEQFF. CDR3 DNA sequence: TGTGCCACCAGCAGAGAAACTAGCGTAAGCAATGAGCAGTTCTTC.

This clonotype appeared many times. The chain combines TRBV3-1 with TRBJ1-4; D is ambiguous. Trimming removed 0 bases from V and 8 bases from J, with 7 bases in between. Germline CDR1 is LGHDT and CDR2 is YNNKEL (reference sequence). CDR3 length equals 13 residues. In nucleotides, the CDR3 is TGTGCCAGCAGCCAAGATGGACGAGAAAAACTGTTTTTT. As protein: CASSQDGREKLFF. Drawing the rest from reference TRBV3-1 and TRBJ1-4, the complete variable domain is DTAVSQTPKYLVTQMGNDKSIKCEQNLGHDTMYWYKQDSKKFLKIMFSYNNKELIINETVPNRFSPKSPDKAHLNLHINSLELGDSAVYFCASSQDGREKLFFGSGTQLSVL.

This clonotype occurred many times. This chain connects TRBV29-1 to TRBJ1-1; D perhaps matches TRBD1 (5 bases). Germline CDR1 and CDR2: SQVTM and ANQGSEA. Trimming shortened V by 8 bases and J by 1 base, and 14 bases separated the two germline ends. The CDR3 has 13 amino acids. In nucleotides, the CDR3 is TGCAGCTTCAAGCGGGACCCGAACACTGAAGCTTTCTTT. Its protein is CSFKRDPNTEAFF.

CDR3 sequence (DNA): TGTGCCAGCAGCCCCCCGGTCGGGGGACAGCGCGGGATATACTACGAGCAGTACTTC. Protein: CASSPPVGGQRGIYYEQYF. The chain joins TRBV7-9 to TRBJ2-7; TRBD1 might be the D (7 bases). The CDR3 runs 19 residues. V was pared by 5 bases and J by 3 bases, with 29 bases between. Looked up from germline, CDR1 is SEHNR and CDR2 is FQNEAQ (reference sequence).

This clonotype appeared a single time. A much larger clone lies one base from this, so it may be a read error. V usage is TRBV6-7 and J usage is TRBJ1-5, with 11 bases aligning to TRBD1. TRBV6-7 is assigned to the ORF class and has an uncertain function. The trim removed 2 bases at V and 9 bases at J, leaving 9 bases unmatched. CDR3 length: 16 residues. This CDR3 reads CASSYPGQGDDLPQHF. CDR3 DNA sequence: TGTGCCAGCAGTTACCCGGGACAGGGGGACGATCTGCCCCAGCATTTT.

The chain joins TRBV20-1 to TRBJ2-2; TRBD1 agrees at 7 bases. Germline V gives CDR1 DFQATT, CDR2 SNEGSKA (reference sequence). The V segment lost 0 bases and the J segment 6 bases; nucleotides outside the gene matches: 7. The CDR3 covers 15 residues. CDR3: CSARDQTGRAGELFF. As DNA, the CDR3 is TGCAGTGCTAGAGACCAGACAGGGCGGGCCGGGGAGCTGTTTTTT.

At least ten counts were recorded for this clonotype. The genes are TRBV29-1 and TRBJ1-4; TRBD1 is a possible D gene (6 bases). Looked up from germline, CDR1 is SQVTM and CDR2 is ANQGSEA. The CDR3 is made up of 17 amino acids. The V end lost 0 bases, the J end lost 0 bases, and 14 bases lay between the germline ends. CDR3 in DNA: TGCAGCGTTGAAGATTCAGGGGCTCTGACAACTAATGAAAAACTGTTTTTT. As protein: CSVEDSGALTTNEKLFF.

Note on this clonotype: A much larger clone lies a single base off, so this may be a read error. CDR3 sequence: CAGSAWDGEAFF. CDR3 sequence (DNA): TGTGCCGGCAGCGCCTGGGACGGTGAAGCTTTCTTT. The J gene is TRBJ1-1, the V gene TRBV7-9, with D maybe TRBD1 (5 bases). This CDR3 is built from 12 residues. Germline V gene sequence: CDR1 SEHNR, CDR2 FQNEAQ (reference sequence).

CDR3 residues: CASRLAADTNEKLFF. CDR3 bases: TGTGCCAGCAGGCTCGCGGCGGATACTAATGAAAAACTGTTTTTT. The V call is TRBV4-2, the J call TRBJ1-4; D is unclear. This CDR3 has 15 residues. Germline CDR1 is LGHNA and CDR2 is YNFKEQ. V lost 6 bases to trimming and J lost 2 bases, with 13 bases between them.

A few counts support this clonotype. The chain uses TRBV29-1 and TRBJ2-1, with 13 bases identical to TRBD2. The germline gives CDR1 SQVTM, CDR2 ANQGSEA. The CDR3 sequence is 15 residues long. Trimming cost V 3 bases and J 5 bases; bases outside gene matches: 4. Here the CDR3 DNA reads TGCAGCGTTGACCCGGGACTAGCGGGGCACAATGAGCAGTTCTTC. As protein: CSVDPGLAGHNEQFF.

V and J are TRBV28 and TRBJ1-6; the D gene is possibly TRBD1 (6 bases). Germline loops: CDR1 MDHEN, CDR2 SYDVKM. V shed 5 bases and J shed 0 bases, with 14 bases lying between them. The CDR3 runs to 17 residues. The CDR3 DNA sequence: TGTGCCAGCAGTGGATACAGGGAGAGCTCCTATAATTCACCCCTCCACTTT. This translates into CASSGYRESSYNSPLHF.

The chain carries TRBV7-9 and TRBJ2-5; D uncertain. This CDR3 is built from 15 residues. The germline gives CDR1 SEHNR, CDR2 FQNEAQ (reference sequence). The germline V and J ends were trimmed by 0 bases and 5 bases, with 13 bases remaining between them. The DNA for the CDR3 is TGTGCCAGCAGCTTAGCCGGCGTGGTAATCGAGACCCAGTACTTC. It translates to CASSLAGVVIETQYF.

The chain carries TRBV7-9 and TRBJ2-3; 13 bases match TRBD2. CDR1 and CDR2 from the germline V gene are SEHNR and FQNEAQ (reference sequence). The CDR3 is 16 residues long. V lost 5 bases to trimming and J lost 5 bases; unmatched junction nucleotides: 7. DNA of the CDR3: TGTGCCAGCAGCCTCGGGACTAGCGGGACGATAGATACGCAGTATTTT. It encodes CASSLGTSGTIDTQYF.

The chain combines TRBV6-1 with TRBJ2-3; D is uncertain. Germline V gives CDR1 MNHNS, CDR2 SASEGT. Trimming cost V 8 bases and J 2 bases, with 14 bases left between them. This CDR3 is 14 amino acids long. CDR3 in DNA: TGTGCCAGCCGGCGGTACTCCCACACAGATACGCAGTATTTT. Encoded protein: CASRRYSHTDTQYF.

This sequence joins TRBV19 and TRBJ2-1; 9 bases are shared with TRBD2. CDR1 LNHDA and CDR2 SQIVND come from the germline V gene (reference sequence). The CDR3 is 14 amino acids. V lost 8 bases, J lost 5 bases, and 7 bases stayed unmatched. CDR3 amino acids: CASATSGNHNEQFF. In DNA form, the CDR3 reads TGTGCCAGTGCGACTAGCGGAAATCACAATGAGCAGTTCTTC. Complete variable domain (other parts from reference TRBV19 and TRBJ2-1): DGGITQSPKYLFRKEGQNVTLSCEQNLNHDAMYWYRQDPGQGLRLIYYSQIVNDFQKGDIAEGYSVSREKKESFPLTVTSAQKNPTAFYLCASATSGNHNEQFFGPGTRLTVL.

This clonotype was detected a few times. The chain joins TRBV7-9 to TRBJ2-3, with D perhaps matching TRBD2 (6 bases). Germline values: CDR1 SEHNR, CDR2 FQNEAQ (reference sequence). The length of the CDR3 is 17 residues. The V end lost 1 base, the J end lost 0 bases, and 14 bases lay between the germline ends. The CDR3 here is CASSLGGGAGSTDTQYF. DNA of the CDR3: TGTGCCAGCAGCTTAGGGGGCGGCGCGGGGAGCACAGATACGCAGTATTTT.

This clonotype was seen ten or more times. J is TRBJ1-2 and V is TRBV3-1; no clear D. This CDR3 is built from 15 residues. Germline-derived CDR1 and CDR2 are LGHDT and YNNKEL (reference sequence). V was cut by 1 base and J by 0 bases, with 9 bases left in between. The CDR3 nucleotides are TGTGCCAGCAGCCAAGTTGGAGGAGCTAACTATGGCTACACCTTC. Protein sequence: CASSQVGGANYGYTF.